The clone carrying this TCR beta chain was observed a handful of times. Antigen: not known. This entry belongs to a study of identical twins. From germline, CDR1 is MGHRA and CDR2 YSYEKL. J gave up 7 bases and V 3 bases, and 5 bases lay outside the gene matches. The CDR3 is made up of 15 amino acids. General study results and limits: In monozygotic twins, models underestimated the sharing of out-of-frame TCR alpha. The study reached conclusions through statistical analysis that was cross-sectional, not following the same donors. Insertions ran lower in abundant cord blood beta clonotypes, though not in memory repertoires.

Template switching, a step in the protocol, added a universal primer site, and cDNA carried unique molecular identifiers. Using its own MiXCR run on the 5' RACE reads, TCRdb lists one record per CDR3 protein. The profile shows about 660,000 distinct CDR3 sequences, 8% to 9% of them singletons. These data were also reused for a study on yellow fever vaccine responses in identical twins.

This chain joins TRBV4-1 and TRBJ2-4; TRBD1 matches at 11 bases. The clonotype was recovered from a young woman in good health. Sample: PBMCs. The CDR3: CASSQEDRGLNIQYF. CDR3 bases: TGCGCCAGCAGCCAGGAGGACAGGGGGCTGAACATTCAGTACTTC.